Shown below are 18 T cell receptor beta chains from a single sample sequenced in a study of blood T cells in healthy people across ages. PCR was performed a second time for about 7 to 12 cycles using a sample-barcoded 5' primer and a J-beta primer mix. MiXCR was run by TCRdb on the 5' RACE reads, yielding one entry per CDR3 protein. The table includes around 1,700,000 distinct CDR3 sequences, over 25% detected once. The sequencing input was blood. These receptors were obtained from a woman younger than 45 in good health.

This clonotype turned up a few times. The chain is built from TRBV7-2 and TRBJ1-6, with unresolved D. Germline CDR1 and CDR2: SGHTA and FQGNSA. V was trimmed by 6 bases and J by 10 bases, leaving 13 bases between them. The CDR3 contains 13 residues. CDR3 residues: CASSLSVESPLHF. As DNA, the CDR3 is TGTGCCAGCAGTTTATCCGTGGAATCACCCCTCCACTTT. Full variable domain (missing parts from reference TRBV7-2 and TRBJ1-6): GAGVSQSPSNKVTEKGKDVELRCDPISGHTALYWYRQSLGQGLEFLIYFQGNSAPDKSGLPSDRFSAERTGGSVSTLTIQRTQQEDSAVYLCASSLSVESPLHFGNGTRLTVT.

This clonotype was seen only a few times. The V call is TRBV5-5, the J call TRBJ2-7; D possibly matches TRBD1 or TRBD2 (5 bases each). CDR3 length equals 14 residues. Germline assignment: CDR1 SGHKS and CDR2 YYEKEE (reference sequence). Between the trimmed V and J ends, which lost 5 bases and 3 bases, there was a span of 15 bases. The CDR3 nucleotides are TGTGCCAGCAGTCGGGACCCGAACTACTACGAGCAGTACTTC. This sequence encodes CASSRDPNYYEQYF.

Of note for this clonotype: Sequence at one end of the junction differs from germline and may be a read error. This sequence joins TRBV7-2 and TRBJ2-7, with D perhaps assigned TRBD1 or TRBD2 (5 bases each). This CDR3 region has 15 residues. The germline V gene encodes CDR1 SGHTA and CDR2 FQGNSA. The CDR3 is CARSPEGHRTYEQYF. CDR3 coding DNA: TGTGCCCGCAGCCCAGAGGGGCATAGGACTTACGAGCAGTACTTC.

Only a few counts were recorded for this clonotype. The CDR3: CASSEGRLETQYF. CDR3 sequence (DNA): TGTGCCAGCAGCGAAGGACGCTTAGAGACCCAGTACTTC. V gene TRBV7-6 combines with J gene TRBJ2-5, with D unclear. The V gene lost 5 bases and the J gene lost 4 bases, with 11 bases spanning the gap. Germline V gives CDR1 SGHVS, CDR2 FNYEAQ. The CDR3 consists of 13 residues. The full variable domain, completed using reference TRBV7-6 and TRBJ2-5, is GAGVSQSPRYKVTKRGQDVALRCDPISGHVSLYWYRQALGQGPEFLTYFNYEAQQDKSGLPNDRFSAERPEGSISTLTIQRTEQRDSAMYRCASSEGRLETQYFGPGTRLLVL.

This chain uses TRBV6-6 with TRBJ1-1; 7 bases are a match to TRBD1. The CDR3 sequence is 13 residues long. CDR1 is MNHNY, CDR2 SVGAGI, per germline (reference sequence). J was trimmed by 7 bases and V by 6 bases; bases with no gene match: 8. The DNA for the CDR3 is TGTGCCAGCAGCCTCAGGGGGGGGAATGAAGCTTTCTTT. Its translation is CASSLRGGNEAFF.

V usage is TRBV5-1 and J usage is TRBJ2-1; D may be TRBD2 (6 bases). V was clipped by 4 bases and J by 8 bases, with 19 bases between them. Germline CDR1 and CDR2: SGHRS and YFSETQ. CDR3 length: 15 amino acids. CDR3 sequence reads: CASSRPGDALDEQFF. The CDR3 DNA follows: TGCGCCAGCAGCCGTCCGGGGGACGCATTGGATGAGCAGTTCTTC.

This clonotype was found a few times. The gene calls are TRBV2 and TRBJ2-3; D is ambiguous. With 11 bases removed from V and 5 bases from J, the gap between germline ends came to 20 bases. The V gene's germline CDR1 is SNHLY and CDR2 FYNNEI. The length of the CDR3 is 14 residues. The CDR3 nucleotides are TGTGCCTGTCGACTCCAACTTTATGGAGATACGCAGTATTTT. Translating it yields CACRLQLYGDTQYF.

The chain combines TRBV12-3 or TRBV12-4 with TRBJ1-1; 7 positions agree with TRBD1. V shed 4 bases, J shed 8 bases, and the junction held 4 bases outside the gene matches. The CDR3 totals 12 residues. In nucleotides, the CDR3 is TGTGCCAGCAGTTCACAGGGGATAGAAGCTTTCTTT. This codes for CASSSQGIEAFF.

V and J are TRBV3-1 and TRBJ2-5; tentative D call: TRBD1 (6 bases). This CDR3 is built from 13 residues. CDR1 and CDR2 (germline): LGHDT, YNNKEL (reference sequence). V shed 11 bases and J shed 11 bases, with 24 bases lying between them. The CDR3 protein is CAGAGDDKVVQYF. In DNA form, the CDR3 reads TGTGCCGGCGCAGGGGATGATAAGGTTGTGCAGTACTTC.

In its sample, this clonotype was seen many times. The V gene is TRBV20-1, the J gene TRBJ2-3, with D possibly being TRBD2 (6 bases). In germline, CDR1 is DFQATT, CDR2 SNEGSKA (reference sequence). The CDR3 is made up of 15 amino acids. V was pared by 3 bases and J by 4 bases, with 17 bases between. CDR3 amino acids: CSARSEGKLPDTQYF. CDR3 coding DNA: TGCAGTGCTAGGTCGGAGGGGAAACTCCCAGATACGCAGTATTTT.

With regard to this clonotype: The CDR3 end shows no conserved phenylalanine or tryptophan, and so a read error is likely. The chain joins TRBV12-3 or TRBV12-4 to TRBJ2-1, with TRBD2 matching over 14 bases. The CDR3 consists of 15 residues. In nucleotides, the CDR3 is TGTGCCAACAGTGTGACTAGCGGGAGGGCCAATGAGCAGTTCTCC. Its protein is CANSVTSGRANEQFS.

The chain employs TRBV20-1 and TRBJ2-1; 10 positions agree with TRBD2. The CDR3 is made up of 15 amino acids. The junction had 1 base not matched to a gene; V was cut back by 0 bases and J by 2 bases. Germline-derived CDR1 and CDR2 are DFQATT and SNEGSKA (reference sequence). The CDR3 loop is CSAREGLAPYNEQFF. The CDR3 DNA follows: TGCAGTGCTAGAGAGGGACTAGCGCCCTACAATGAGCAGTTCTTC.

This chain uses TRBV9 with TRBJ2-2, with D possibly being TRBD2 (5 bases). Germline loops: CDR1 SGDLS, CDR2 YYNGEE. The CDR3 spans 14 residues. V was pared by 1 base and J by 6 bases, with 10 bases between. In DNA form, the CDR3 reads TGTGCCAGCAGCGTACGGCTAGCTTCCGGGGAGCTGTTTTTT. Translating it yields CASSVRLASGELFF. Based on the CDR3 plus reference TRBV9 and TRBJ2-2, the full variable domain is DSGVTQTPKHLITATGQRVTLRCSPRSGDLSVYWYQQSLDQGLQFLIQYYNGEERAKGNILERFSAQQFPDLHSELNLSSLELGDSALYFCASSVRLASGELFFGEGSRLTVL.

This clonotype was found a few times. The chain is built from TRBV7-2 and TRBJ2-7; D is possibly TRBD2 (6 bases). This CDR3 has 16 amino acids. Per germline, CDR1 SGHTA and CDR2 FQGNSA. The V and J ends lost 1 base and 1 base respectively, with 14 bases between them. The CDR3 protein is CASSLGPASVSYEQYF. The DNA for the CDR3 is TGTGCCAGCAGCTTAGGGCCCGCTAGCGTATCCTACGAGCAGTACTTC. Full variable domain (outside the CDR3, taken from reference TRBV7-2 and TRBJ2-7): GAGVSQSPSNKVTEKGKDVELRCDPISGHTALYWYRQSLGQGLEFLIYFQGNSAPDKSGLPSDRFSAERTGGSVSTLTIQRTQQEDSAVYLCASSLGPASVSYEQYFGPGTRLTVT.

The rearrangement uses TRBV7-9 and TRBJ2-1; no reliable D call. Germline V CDR1 and CDR2: SEHNR, FQNEAQ (reference sequence). The CDR3 runs to 16 residues. Trimming took 3 bases from V and 8 from J, leaving 20 bases between them. CDR3 residues: CASSLSVREMSDEQFF. Here the CDR3 DNA reads TGTGCCAGCAGCTTGTCCGTTCGAGAGATGTCCGATGAGCAGTTCTTC.

This clonotype was counted a few times. This sequence joins TRBV20-1 and TRBJ2-3, with 10 nucleotides matching TRBD2. The CDR3 contains 17 residues. The trim removed 0 bases at V and 0 bases at J, leaving 6 bases unmatched. CDR1 is DFQATT, CDR2 SNEGSKA, per germline (reference sequence). CDR3 sequence (DNA): TGCAGTGCTAGAGATCCGCATAGCGGGAGGAGCACAGATACGCAGTATTTT. Translation: CSARDPHSGRSTDTQYF.

The chain employs TRBV18 and TRBJ2-1; D could derive from TRBD1 or TRBD2 (5 bases each). CDR1 is KGHSH and CDR2 is LQKENI in the germline V gene. Deletions cut 2 bases from V and 12 bases from J, with 14 bases between. The CDR3 is 13 residues long. The CDR3 reads CASSPEGISRQFF. CDR3 nucleotide sequence: TGTGCCAGCTCACCAGAGGGGATCTCGAGGCAGTTCTTC.

This clonotype has just one count. CDR3 loop: CAWRPTSGEIVEQFF. For the CDR3, the DNA is TGTGCCTGGAGGCCGACTAGCGGGGAGATAGTCGAGCAGTTCTTC. The chain combines TRBV30 with TRBJ2-1, with TRBD2 matching over 11 bases. The length of the CDR3 is 15 residues. The J segment lost 10 bases and the V segment lost 3 bases, leaving 11 bases of the junction unmatched. The germline V gene encodes CDR1 GTSNPN and CDR2 SVGIG (reference sequence).